This section outlines one T cell receptor beta chain sequence together with its context. The target antigen is unknown. Other DNA sequences from this sample encode an identical CDR3 as well. TCRdb keeps only in-frame clones here, not all; method: immunoSEQ multiplex PCR. Here the sample spans hundreds of thousands of clones, about 91% being singletons. This specimen comes from a study of Ad26.COV2.S vaccination and SARS-CoV-2 variants. General study points: Reports say spike-specific CD8+ and CD4+ T cell responses covered substantial breadth after vaccination.

The treatment: 19 received Ad26.COV2.S at low or high dose, single or two shots; about 5 received placebo; per-sample allocation not given. Each sample was drawn 63 days after the first injection (of vaccine or placebo). This CDR3 has 16 amino acids. With 0 bases removed from V and 1 base from J, the gap between germline ends came to 11 bases. CDR1 and CDR2 from the germline V gene are SGHDT and YYEEEE. Material: peripheral blood, obtained in a trial of Ad26.COV2.S vaccine versus placebo. V and J are TRBV5-6 and TRBJ1-5, with a tentative D call TRBD1 (6 bases). The sequence came from a person between 18 and 65 years old who received the Ad26.COV2.S COVID-19 vaccine or a placebo. The CDR3 loop is CASSLGAGASNQPQHF. DNA for the CDR3: TGTGCCAGCAGCTTGGGGGCAGGGGCCAGCAATCAGCCCCAGCATTTT.